This is a list of T cell receptor beta chains from one sample in a study of blood T cell repertoires in COVID-19. Measured with immunoSEQ multiplex PCR; TCRdb has only the in-frame clones, and not every one. The data hold roughly 200,000 clones, with 70% to 90% observed a single time. Sequencing was carried out using peripheral blood. Source of these receptors: a human donor with active or convalescent COVID-19. The donor label of this sample is uncertain. CDR3s include the opening cysteine and the closing phenylalanine or tryptophan. A D gene is named only where the DNA matches it firmly.

cdr3_length	v_call	j_call	d_call	cdr3_aa
15	TRBV6-2/TRBV6-3	TRBJ2-1	TRBD1	CASSTGPDRDNEQFF
16	TRBV7-9	TRBJ2-7	NA	CASSLVGVGVSYEQYF
16	TRBV6-1	TRBJ2-2	TRBD1	CASSVIPGQGTGELFF
14	TRBV2	TRBJ2-2	NA	CASSLPTSTGELFF
14	TRBV4-3	TRBJ2-3	NA	CASSQGAGPDTQYF
15	TRBV7-2	TRBJ2-3	TRBD2	CASSPGGPSTDTQYF
15	TRBV2	TRBJ1-5	NA	CASSLQVRGNQPQHF
15	TRBV19	TRBJ2-7	TRBD1	CASSIVPGQAREQYF
15	TRBV3-1/TRBV3-2	TRBJ1-3	TRBD1	CASSQAGGVRNTIYF
17	TRBV29-1	TRBJ2-7	NA	CSVDGATGNTVAYEQYF
16	TRBV19	TRBJ1-5	NA	CASSMRSTVSNQPQHF
13	TRBV18	TRBJ2-3	NA	CASSPRGPDTQYF
15	TRBV7-3	TRBJ2-7	NA	CASSPMGALKGEQYF
18	TRBV3-1/TRBV3-2	TRBJ2-6	NA	CASSLYWGLSSGANVLTF
20	TRBV3-1/TRBV3-2	TRBJ2-2	NA	CASSQGLVGGDIPNTGELFF
15	TRBV9	TRBJ2-7	TRBD1	CASSVRDRSSYEQYF
14	TRBV10-3	TRBJ2-7	TRBD2	CAISLAGRPYEQYF
11	TRBV29-1	TRBJ1-1	NA	CSVAPSPEAFF
16	TRBV18	TRBJ2-2	NA	CASSPFLGQNTGELFF
14	TRBV6-5	TRBJ1-1	TRBD1	CASRRLRTGLEAFF
14	TRBV7-3	TRBJ2-1	NA	CASSQGVGRNEQFF
11	TRBV5-1	TRBJ2-7	NA	CASSSSYEQYF
14	TRBV2	TRBJ2-1	NA	CASTRASVYNEQFF
13	TRBV5-6	TRBJ2-3	NA	CASTLVDIDTQYF
15	TRBV5-8	TRBJ1-2	TRBD1	CASGKNRGTNYGYTF
15	TRBV15	TRBJ2-1	TRBD1	CATSRDRGLVNEQFF
14	TRBV7-9	TRBJ2-1	NA	CASSSRVTINEQFF
14	TRBV5-1	TRBJ1-2	NA	CASSSEMGPGGYTF
11	TRBV5-8	TRBJ1-1	NA	CASDGGTEAFF
11	TRBV12-3/TRBV12-4	TRBJ2-3	NA	CASTYTDTQYF
15	TRBV28	TRBJ1-5	NA	CASSLYGGSNQPQHF
15	TRBV30	TRBJ2-3	TRBD2	CAWSVAGGFTDTQYF
14	TRBV15	TRBJ1-5	NA	CATSSAAINQPQHF
16	TRBV27	TRBJ1-1	NA	CASSGQMPAVNTEAFF
14	TRBV9	TRBJ2-7	NA	CASSVAGEVYEQYF
14	TRBV19	TRBJ2-7	NA	CASSITRDSYEQYF
14	TRBV19	TRBJ1-6	NA	CASSVTGRGSPLHF
14	TRBV28	TRBJ2-1	NA	CASRGSGSGNEQFF
16	TRBV18	TRBJ2-1	TRBD2	CASSQGLAGGENEQFF
14	TRBV7-9	TRBJ2-7	TRBD1	CASSLGRTGAEQYF
16	TRBV28	TRBJ1-2	TRBD1	CASSSLGTVPGDGYTF
15	TRBV4-1	TRBJ2-7	NA	CASSQERTDLYEQYF